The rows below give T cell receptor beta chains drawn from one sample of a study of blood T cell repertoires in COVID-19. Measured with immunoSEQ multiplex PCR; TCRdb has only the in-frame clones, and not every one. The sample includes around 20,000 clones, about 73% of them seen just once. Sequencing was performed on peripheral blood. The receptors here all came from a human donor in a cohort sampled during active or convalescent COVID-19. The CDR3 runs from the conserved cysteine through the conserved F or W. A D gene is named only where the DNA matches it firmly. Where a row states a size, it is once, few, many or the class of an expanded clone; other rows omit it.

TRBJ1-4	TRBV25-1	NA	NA	CASSRVHNEKLFF	TGTGCCAGCAGCCGGGTTCATAATGAAAAACTGTTTTTT
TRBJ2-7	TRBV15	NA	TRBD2	CATSLRVAGTEQYF	TGTGCCACCAGCCTAAGAGTAGCGGGGACCGAGCAGTACTTC
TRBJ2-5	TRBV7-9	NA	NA	CASSPRSQGLKGETQYF	TGTGCCAGCAGCCCGAGGTCCCAGGGGCTCAAAGGAGAGACCCAGTACTTC
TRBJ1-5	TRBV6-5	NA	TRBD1	CASSHSGTGTDQPQHF	TGTGCCAGCAGTCACTCCGGGACAGGGACAGATCAGCCCCAGCATTTT
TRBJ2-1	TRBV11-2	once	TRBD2	CASSSMTSVTFF	TGTGCCAGCAGCTCAATGACTAGCGTCACGTTCTTC
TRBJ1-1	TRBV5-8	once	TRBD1	CASKADREAYTEAFF	TGTGCCAGCAAGGCGGACAGGGAGGCCTACACTGAAGCTTTCTTT
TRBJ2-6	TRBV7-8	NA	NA	CASSLTDLSGANVLTF	TGTGCCAGCAGCTTGACAGACCTTTCTGGGGCCAACGTCCTGACTTTC
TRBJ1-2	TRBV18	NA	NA	CASSPAQGYGYTF	TGTGCCAGCTCACCAGCGCAGGGCTATGGCTACACCTTC
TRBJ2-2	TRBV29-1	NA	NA	CSVGTSRGAAGTGELFF	TGCAGCGTTGGAACGAGCAGGGGGGCTGCGGGCACCGGGGAGCTGTTTTTT
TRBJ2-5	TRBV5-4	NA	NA	CASSFRTVQETQYF	TGTGCCAGCAGCTTTCGGACAGTCCAAGAGACCCAGTACTTC
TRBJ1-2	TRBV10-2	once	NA	CASSGGTSRLNYGYTF	TGCGCCAGCAGTGGGGGGACAAGTAGGTTGAACTATGGCTACACCTTC
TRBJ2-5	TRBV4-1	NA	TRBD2	CASSQDVGLAGASYQETQYF	TGCGCCAGCAGCCAAGATGTCGGACTAGCGGGGGCTTCGTACCAAGAGACCCAGTACTTC
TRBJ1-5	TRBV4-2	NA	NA	CASSQDWEANQPQHF	TGTGCCAGCAGCCAAGACTGGGAGGCCAATCAGCCCCAGCATTTT
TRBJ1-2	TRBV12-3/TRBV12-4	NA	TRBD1	CASTRDSYGYTF	TGTGCCAGCACCCGGGACAGCTATGGCTACACCTTC
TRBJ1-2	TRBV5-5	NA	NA	CASSLGANYGYTF	TGTGCCAGCAGCCTTGGAGCTAACTATGGCTACACCTTC
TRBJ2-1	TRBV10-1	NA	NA	CASSRHGGPQAYNEQFF	TGCGCCAGCAGTCGCCACGGGGGGCCCCAAGCTTACAATGAGCAGTTCTTC
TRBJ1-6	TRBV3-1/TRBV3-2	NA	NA	CASSPTGGYSPLHF	TGTGCCAGCAGCCCGACGGGGGGTTATTCACCCCTCCACTTT
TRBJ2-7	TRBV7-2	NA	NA	CASSLLSGFSYEQYF	TGTGCCAGCAGCTTATTAAGCGGGTTCTCCTACGAGCAGTACTTC
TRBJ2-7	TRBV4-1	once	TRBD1	CASSQHGQGGNEQYF	TGCGCCAGCAGCCAGCACGGACAGGGGGGAAACGAGCAGTACTTC
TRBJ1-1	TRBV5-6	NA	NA	CASSLIRVNTEAFF	TGTGCCAGCAGCTTGATCAGGGTGAACACTGAAGCTTTCTTT
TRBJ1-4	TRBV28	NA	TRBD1	CASLSTGWGSNGLFF	TGTGCCAGCCTTTCGACAGGGTGGGGTTCTAATGGGCTGTTTTTT
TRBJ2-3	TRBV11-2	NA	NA	CASSPGVSTDTQYF	TGTGCCAGCAGCCCGGGTGTGAGCACAGATACGCAGTATTTT
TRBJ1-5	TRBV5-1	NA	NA	CASSLGDSRRRYSNQPQHF	TGCGCCAGCAGCTTGGGGGACTCCAGAAGGAGATATAGCAATCAGCCCCAGCATTTT
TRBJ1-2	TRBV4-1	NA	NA	CASSQAHGQSNYGYTF	TGCGCCAGCAGCCAAGCCCACGGACAGTCAAACTATGGCTACACCTTC
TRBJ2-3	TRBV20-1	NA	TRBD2	CSAGLAATQYF	TGCAGTGCTGGACTAGCGGCTACGCAGTATTTT
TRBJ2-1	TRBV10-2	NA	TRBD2	CASSDLFSGRYNEQFF	TGCGCCAGCAGTGACCTCTTTAGCGGGAGATACAATGAGCAGTTCTTC
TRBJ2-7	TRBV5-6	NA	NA	CASSVAFRGGREQYF	TGTGCCAGCAGCGTTGCATTTAGGGGGGGGCGCGAGCAGTACTTC
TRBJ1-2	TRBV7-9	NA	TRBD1	CASSTETGADPYGYIF	TGTGCCAGCAGTACCGAGACAGGGGCCGATCCCTATGGCTACATCTTC
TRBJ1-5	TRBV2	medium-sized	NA	CATGGEVGQPQHF	TGTGCCACCGGTGGTGAGGTAGGTCAGCCCCAGCATTTT
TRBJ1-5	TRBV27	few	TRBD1	CASSPDRGRFRGQPQHF	TGTGCCAGCAGTCCCGACAGGGGGCGCTTCAGAGGTCAGCCCCAGCATTTT
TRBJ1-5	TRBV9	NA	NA	CASSVRAGEFGQPQHF	TGTGCCAGCAGCGTCCGGGCAGGGGAGTTTGGTCAGCCCCAGCATTTT
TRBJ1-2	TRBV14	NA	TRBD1	CASSQRQGAIQGYTF	TGTGCCAGCAGTCAGCGACAGGGGGCTATCCAGGGCTACACCTTC
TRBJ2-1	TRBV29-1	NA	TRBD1	CSGRGGASYNEQFF	TGCAGCGGCCGAGGGGGCGCGTCCTACAATGAGCAGTTCTTC
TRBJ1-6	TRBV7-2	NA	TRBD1	CASSSATGFSTGYNSPLHF	TGTGCCAGCAGCAGCGCGACAGGGTTCTCAACCGGGTATAATTCACCCCTCCACTTT
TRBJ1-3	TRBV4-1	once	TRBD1	CASSPPRDRESGNTIYF	TGCGCCAGCAGCCCCCCCCGGGACAGAGAGTCTGGAAACACCATATATTTT
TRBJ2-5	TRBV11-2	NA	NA	CASRLRAGRETQYF	TGTGCCAGCAGACTGCGCGCGGGACGAGAGACCCAGTACTTC
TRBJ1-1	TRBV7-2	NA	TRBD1	CASVTRGQGNTEAFF	TGTGCCAGCGTCACTAGGGGACAGGGGAACACTGAAGCTTTCTTT
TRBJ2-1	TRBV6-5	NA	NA	CASGRQTLEFF	TGTGCCAGCGGTAGACAAACCTTGGAGTTCTTC
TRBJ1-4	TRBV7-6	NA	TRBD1	CATAGGFNEKLFF	TGTGCCACCGCAGGGGGGTTTAATGAAAAACTGTTTTTT
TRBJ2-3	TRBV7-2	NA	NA	CASSLALGRKEDTQYF	TGTGCCAGCAGCTTAGCGCTCGGGAGAAAAGAAGATACGCAGTATTTT
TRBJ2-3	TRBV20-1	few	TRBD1	CSASLGRGAGGPDTQYF	TGCAGTGCTAGTTTAGGTAGAGGGGCAGGGGGCCCAGATACGCAGTATTTT
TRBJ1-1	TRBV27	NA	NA	CATYSGHRNTEAFF	TGTGCCACGTATTCGGGACATAGGAACACTGAAGCTTTCTTT
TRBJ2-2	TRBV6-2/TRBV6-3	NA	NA	CASSLLPLTTYTGELFF	TGTGCCAGCAGCCTCCTTCCCCTTACTACCTACACCGGGGAGCTGTTTTTT
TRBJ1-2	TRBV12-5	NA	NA	CASGLDSNYGYTF	TGTGCTAGTGGTTTGGACAGTAACTATGGCTACACCTTC
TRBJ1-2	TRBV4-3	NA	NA	CASSPNPTEGYGYTF	TGCGCCAGCAGCCCGAACCCAACGGAGGGCTATGGCTACACCTTC
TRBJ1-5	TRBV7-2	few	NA	CASSSLDSWNQPQHF	TGTGCCAGCAGCTCCCTGGACAGCTGGAATCAGCCCCAGCATTTT
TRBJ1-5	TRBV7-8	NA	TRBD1	CASSPQTGGWVGNQPQHF	TGTGCCAGCAGCCCGCAGACAGGGGGCTGGGTGGGCAATCAGCCCCAGCATTTT
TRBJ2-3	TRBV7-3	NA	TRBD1	CASSLRPGDRGTDTQYF	TGTGCCAGCAGCTTAAGGCCGGGGGACAGGGGAACAGATACGCAGTATTTT
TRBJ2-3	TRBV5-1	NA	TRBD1	CASKNPTGDQLTDTQYF	TGCGCCAGCAAAAATCCGACAGGGGACCAACTCACAGATACGCAGTATTTT
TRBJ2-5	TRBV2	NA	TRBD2	CASRATSGQETQYF	TGTGCCAGCAGGGCGACTAGCGGTCAAGAGACCCAGTACTTC
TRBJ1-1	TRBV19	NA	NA	CASSMAVAGLNTEAFF	TGTGCCAGTAGTATGGCAGTTGCGGGACTGAACACTGAAGCTTTCTTT
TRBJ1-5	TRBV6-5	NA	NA	CASSIPGQPQHF	TGTGCCAGCAGCATTCCGGGGCAGCCCCAGCATTTT
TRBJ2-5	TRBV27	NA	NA	CASSLSLGGVLGETQYF	TGTGCCAGCAGTTTATCCCTAGGGGGGGTCCTCGGAGAGACCCAGTACTTC
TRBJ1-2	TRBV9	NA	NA	CASSVIPNYGYTF	TGTGCCAGCAGCGTTATCCCTAACTATGGCTACACCTTC
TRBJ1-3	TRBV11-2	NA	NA	CASSTLRGLGNTIYF	TGTGCCAGCAGCACCCTCCGGGGGTTAGGAAACACCATATATTTT
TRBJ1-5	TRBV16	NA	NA	CASSAHRGSSNQPQHF	TGTGCCAGCAGCGCTCATCGGGGGTCGAGCAATCAGCCCCAGCATTTT
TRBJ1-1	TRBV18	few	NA	CASSPKAGNTEAFF	TGTGCCAGCTCACCGAAGGCAGGGAACACTGAAGCTTTCTTT